The sequence of this TCR beta chain was determined in a study of T cell responses to AZD1222 COVID-19 vaccine (dated by TCRdb to the early 2020s). For the wider study: A total of 233 trial participants underwent TCR sequencing, of whom approximately 200 had received two doses of AZD1222 and 26 had received two doses of the MenACWY control vaccine. Trial participants were enrolled into age subgroups of 18-55, 56-69 and 70-plus years, which contained 148, 28 and 57 TCR-sequenced participants, respectively. Findings and caveats that apply to the study as a whole: The vaccine-associated CD4 TCRs covered the entire spike protein, and the dominant responses fell in regions 160-218 and 743-854. Conclusions about previously exposed vaccinees are limited because only a handful of AZD1222 recipients were SARS-CoV-2 seropositive at baseline. Reportedly, almost half of the unique spike-specific TCRs recognized epitopes lying outside the regions that are mutated in the B.1.351 and B.1.1.7 variants. After two AZD1222 doses, spike-specific TCR breadth and depth were significantly higher than at day 0 and than in MenACWY recipients. In the small 56-69-year group, the increase in depth fell short of significance, most likely because of low power. Participants were mostly white British, with more females than males. The authors suggested clonal diversity may have been underestimated. Because no day 14 peak-response samples were available, repertoires were characterized only after the peak T cell response.

The time point label, as the study defines it: about 28 days (+/-7) after the second vaccine dose. AZD1222 recipients with second doses at about 4 weeks or about 12 weeks were pooled, because spike-specific TCR depth and breadth did not differ between schedules. Vaccinee samples were obtained from the UK trials COV001 and COV002, which included a single-blind randomized controlled phase 2/3 trial of AZD1222 (ChAdOx1 nCoV-19) in healthy adults. For TCRbeta chain sequencing, PBMC samples were collected from trial participants at day 0 and at day 28 after the second dose. Via the germline V gene, CDR1 is SGHVS and CDR2 FQNEAQ. Including the terminal cysteine and phenylalanine, the CDR3 comprises 13 residues. CDR3 DNA only is kept here, 39 bases in frame from base 1. Trimming at the junction amounts to 5 bases on V and 8 bases on J, and the germline ends lie 15 bases apart. Concerning this clone itself: Its antigen target is currently unknown. Within one base of it there is no much larger clone, and no base qualities were kept.

The CDR3 regions of human TCRbeta chains were subjected to immunosequencing. As for the authors' bioinformatics: Repertoire TCRs were matched against a reference library of SARS-CoV-2-specific TCRs generated with the MIRA antigen-specificity platform. Breadth was defined as the fraction of unique TCRs that were SARS-CoV-2-associated, and depth was defined as the fraction of total T cells that were SARS-CoV-2-associated. Using the MIRA data, every spike-specific TCR was mapped to the spike region that the TCR reacted to and assigned to either a CD4 or a CD8 class. Log10-transformed breadth and depth values were compared by one-way ANOVA with Sidak's multiple comparisons tests. TCRdb retrieved this table from immuneACCESS and kept in-frame rearrangements only. Not all clones are present; in checked studies, unresolved V genes account for under half, and no reason is known for the remainder. The DNA gave D and trimming, while V, J and clone size come from that table. This sample gives roughly 150,000 clones in total; about 90% of them show up just once. Clones ranked in the top ten supply around 0.99% of the sample.

This receptor chain uses TRBV7-8 and TRBJ1-2; no D segment can be confidently identified. The TCR originated in an adult who received the AZD1222 COVID-19 vaccine. The sample consisted of peripheral blood, taken 28 days after the second AZD1222 dose. The sequence in DNA is TGTGCCAGCAGCCCGCCCGTCGTAGACGGCTACACCTTC. Its protein is CASSPPVVDGYTF. Full variable domain (CDR3 extended with the reference TRBV7-8 and TRBJ1-2 proteins): GAGVSQSPRYKVAKRGQDVALRCDPISGHVSLFWYQQALGQGPEFLTYFQNEAQLDKSGLPSDRFFAERPEGSVSTLKIQRTQQEDSAVYLCASSPPVVDGYTFGSGTRLTVV.